These T cell receptor beta chains were read from a single sample in a study of cytomegalovirus exposure and HLA in healthy donors. Clones were sequenced by immunoSEQ multiplex PCR, and TCRdb holds only the in-frame ones, with some missing. The sample records about 200,000 clones, 82% being singletons. The sequenced sample was PBMCs. These receptors were collected from a man aged 40-50 years in good health and CMV-seropositive. Both conserved end residues are part of each CDR3. Each record gives: J gene, V gene, CDR3 length, D gene, clone size, CDR3 protein, CDR3 DNA. A D gene is named only where the DNA matches it firmly. Some rows have no size entry. The others give once, few or many, or a class for an expanded clone.

TRBJ1-1,TRBV10-2,15,NA,NA,CASSEETLGATEAFF,TGCGCCAGCAGTGAAGAAACTCTAGGGGCAACTGAAGCTTTCTTT
TRBJ2-3,TRBV7-9,16,NA,NA,CASSLGRGTSTDTQYF,TGTGCCAGCAGCTTAGGCAGGGGGACTAGCACAGATACGCAGTATTTT
TRBJ2-2,TRBV5-4,15,NA,NA,CASSLAREVAGELFF,TGTGCCAGCAGCTTGGCCAGGGAAGTCGCCGGGGAGCTGTTTTTT
TRBJ2-2,TRBV6-8,21,TRBD2,few,CASSYSSNPSGSLFDTGELFF,TGTGCCAGCAGTTACTCGAGTAATCCTAGCGGGAGCCTCTTCGACACCGGGGAGCTGTTTTTT
TRBJ2-5,TRBV7-2,14,NA,NA,CASSSGAIGETQYF,TGTGCCAGCAGCTCAGGGGCGATCGGCGAGACCCAGTACTTC
TRBJ1-5,TRBV19,15,TRBD1,NA,CASRKGQGAYQPQHF,TGTGCCAGTAGAAAAGGACAGGGGGCCTATCAGCCCCAGCATTTT
TRBJ1-5,TRBV5-1,15,NA,NA,CASSKGTNPNQPQHF,TGCGCCAGCAGCAAAGGGACAAATCCCAATCAGCCCCAGCATTTT
TRBJ2-6,TRBV19,19,TRBD1,NA,CASRAYRDSLSGGANVLTF,TGTGCCAGTAGGGCATACCGGGACAGCCTGAGTGGAGGGGCCAACGTCCTGACTTTC
TRBJ2-3,TRBV7-6,15,TRBD2,NA,CASSLQSGSSDTQYF,TGTGCCAGCAGCTTACAGAGCGGGAGTTCAGATACGCAGTATTTT
TRBJ1-5,TRBV28,15,TRBD1,once,CASSLKGQGNQPQHF,TGTGCCAGCAGCTTAAAGGGACAGGGCAATCAGCCCCAGCATTTT
TRBJ1-5,TRBV6-1,15,TRBD1,NA,CASSDWTGGNQPQHF,TGTGCCAGCAGTGATTGGACAGGCGGCAATCAGCCCCAGCATTTT
TRBJ2-3,TRBV12-5,16,NA,once,CASGLVIGQSTDTQYF,TGTGCTAGTGGTTTGGTAATAGGACAGAGCACAGATACGCAGTATTTT
TRBJ1-2,TRBV6-5,15,TRBD1,once,CASSYRTGRGYGYTF,TGTGCCAGCAGTTACCGGACAGGAAGGGGTTATGGCTACACCTTC
TRBJ2-3,TRBV25-1,14,NA,NA,CASSGGWGTDTQYF,TGTGCCAGCAGTGGAGGTTGGGGCACAGATACGCAGTATTTT
TRBJ1-2,TRBV11-2,17,TRBD1,few,CASSLVRQGNPNYGYTF,TGTGCCAGCAGCTTAGTAAGACAGGGGAACCCTAACTATGGCTACACCTTC
TRBJ2-2,TRBV9,16,NA,few,CASSSPGRGGTGELFF,TGTGCCAGCAGCTCACCCGGGCGGGGCGGCACCGGGGAGCTGTTTTTT
TRBJ1-3,TRBV7-6,15,NA,NA,CASSLGTSSGNTIYF,TGTGCCAGCAGCTTAGGAACAAGCTCTGGAAACACCATATATTTT
TRBJ1-5,TRBV7-2,16,NA,NA,CASSPDGGASNQPQHF,TGTGCCAGCAGCCCGGACGGGGGGGCTAGCAATCAGCCCCAGCATTTT
TRBJ2-7,TRBV7-9,13,NA,NA,CASSITSGYEQYF,TGTGCCAGCAGCATAACCTCGGGCTACGAGCAGTACTTC
TRBJ2-4,TRBV7-7,17,TRBD2,NA,CASSRPSGGGSLNIQYF,TGTGCCAGCAGCCGTCCTAGCGGGGGGGGGTCGTTAAACATTCAGTACTTC
TRBJ2-7,TRBV5-6,15,TRBD1,NA,CASTPGAGGFYEQYF,TGTGCCAGCACCCCCGGCGCAGGGGGCTTCTACGAGCAGTACTTC
TRBJ2-1,TRBV15,15,NA,NA,CATSKRRAGGNEQFF,TGTGCCACCAGCAAAAGGAGGGCAGGGGGCAATGAGCAGTTCTTC
TRBJ1-2,TRBV6-5,14,TRBD1,few,CASSQGQGKYGYTF,TGTGCCAGCAGTCAGGGACAGGGGAAGTATGGCTACACCTTC
TRBJ1-5,TRBV6-1,15,NA,NA,CASHRSQGNNQPQHF,TGTGCCAGCCATCGATCTCAGGGGAACAATCAGCCCCAGCATTTT
TRBJ2-2,TRBV7-2,16,TRBD1,NA,CASSLGFGQGTGELFF,TGTGCCAGCAGCTTAGGCTTCGGACAGGGGACCGGGGAGCTGTTTTTT
TRBJ2-5,TRBV7-9,12,NA,NA,CSSVFQGETQYF,TGTTCCAGCGTCTTTCAGGGGGAGACCCAGTACTTC